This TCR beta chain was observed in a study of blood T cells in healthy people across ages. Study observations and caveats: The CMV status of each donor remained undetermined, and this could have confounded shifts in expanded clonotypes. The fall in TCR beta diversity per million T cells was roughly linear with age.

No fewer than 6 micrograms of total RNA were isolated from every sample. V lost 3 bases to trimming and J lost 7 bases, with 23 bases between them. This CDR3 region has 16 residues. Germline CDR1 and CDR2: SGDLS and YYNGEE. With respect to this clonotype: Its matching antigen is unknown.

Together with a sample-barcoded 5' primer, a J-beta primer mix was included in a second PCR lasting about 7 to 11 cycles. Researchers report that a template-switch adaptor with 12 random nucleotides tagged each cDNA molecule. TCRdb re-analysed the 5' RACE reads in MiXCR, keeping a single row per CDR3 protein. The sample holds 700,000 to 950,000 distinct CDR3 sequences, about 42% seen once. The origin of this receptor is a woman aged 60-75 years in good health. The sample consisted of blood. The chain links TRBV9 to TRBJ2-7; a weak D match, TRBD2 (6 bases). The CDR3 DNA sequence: TGTGCCAGCAGCGCGGAGTGGGGAGGTGGGAGGAATGAGCAGTACTTC. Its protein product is CASSAEWGGGRNEQYF. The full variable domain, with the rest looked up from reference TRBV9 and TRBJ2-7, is DSGVTQTPKHLITATGQRVTLRCSPRSGDLSVYWYQQSLDQGLQFLIQYYNGEERAKGNILERFSAQQFPDLHSELNLSSLELGDSALYFCASSAEWGGGRNEQYFGPGTRLTVT.